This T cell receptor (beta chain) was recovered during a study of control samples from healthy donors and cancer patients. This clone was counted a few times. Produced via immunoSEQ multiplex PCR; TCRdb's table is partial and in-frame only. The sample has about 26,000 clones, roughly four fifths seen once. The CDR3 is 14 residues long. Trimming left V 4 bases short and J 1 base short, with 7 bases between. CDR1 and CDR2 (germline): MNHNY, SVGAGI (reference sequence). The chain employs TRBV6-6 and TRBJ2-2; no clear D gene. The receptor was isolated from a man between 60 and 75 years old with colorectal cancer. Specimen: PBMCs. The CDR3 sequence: CASSWNLNTGELFF. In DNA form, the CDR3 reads TGTGCCAGCAGTTGGAATTTGAACACCGGGGAGCTGTTTTTT.